The 19 T cell receptor beta chains listed next were all sequenced from one sample in a study of blood T cell repertoires in COVID-19. TCRdb keeps only in-frame clones here, not all; method: immunoSEQ multiplex PCR. The sample holds hundreds of thousands of clones, 89% seen once. Sequencing was performed on peripheral blood. These receptors all come from a man aged 35 to 55 with acute or convalescent COVID-19.

This rearrangement joins TRBV27 to TRBJ2-7; D might be TRBD1 (7 bases). V lost 8 bases and J lost 5, with 22 bases in between. Germline V CDR1 and CDR2: MNHEY, SMNVEV (reference sequence). CDR3 length: 15 amino acids. CDR3 amino acids: CASGQDGSFSDEQYF. CDR3 nucleotide sequence: TGTGCCAGCGGACAGGACGGGAGCTTTTCGGACGAGCAGTACTTC.

About this clone itself: The same CDR3 arises from other DNA sequences in this sample as well. The chain employs TRBV30 and TRBJ1-5, with 7 bases matching TRBD1. V lost 0 bases to trimming and J lost 3 bases; unmatched junction nucleotides: 2. From germline, CDR1 is GTSNPN and CDR2 SVGIG (reference sequence). CDR3 length: 14 residues. CDR3 coding DNA: TGTGCCTGGAGTGTAGGGACAGTCAATCAGCCCCAGCATTTT. This encodes CAWSVGTVNQPQHF. Looking up the rest from reference TRBV30 and TRBJ1-5 gives the full variable domain: SQTIHQWPATLVQPVGSPLSLECTVEGTSNPNLYWYRQAAGRGLQLLFYSVGIGQISSEVPQNLSASRPQDRQFILSSKKLLLSDSGFYLCAWSVGTVNQPQHFGDGTRLSIL.

The chain combines TRBV5-6 with TRBJ2-7; 8 bases agree with TRBD1. Germline V gives CDR1 SGHDT, CDR2 YYEEEE. CDR3 length: 14 amino acids. Unmatched junction bases numbered 6, after V lost 3 bases and J lost 4 bases. CDR3 bases: TGTGCCAGCAGCTGGGGGACAGGAACTTACGAGCAGTACTTC. This gives the protein CASSWGTGTYEQYF.

V usage is TRBV9 and J usage is TRBJ1-3; 7 bases are a match to TRBD1. Looked up from germline, CDR1 is SGDLS and CDR2 is YYNGEE. The length of the CDR3 is 15 residues. V shed 4 bases, J shed 0 bases, and the junction held 4 bases outside the gene matches. The CDR3 DNA is TGTGCCAGCAGCTGGGGACAGATCTCTGGAAACACCATATATTTT. It translates to CASSWGQISGNTIYF.

V is TRBV7-2 and J is TRBJ2-3; 11 positions match TRBD1. Trimming took 0 bases from V and 4 from J; bases not matched to a gene: 9. Germline V gene data show CDR1 as SGHTA and CDR2 as FQGNSA. This CDR3 is 18 amino acids long. CDR3 nucleotide sequence: TGTGCCAGCAGCTTAGCGGGGAGGACAGGGGGCATTGCAGATACGCAGTATTTT. It translates to CASSLAGRTGGIADTQYF. The full variable domain, its missing parts supplied by reference TRBV7-2 and TRBJ2-3, is GAGVSQSPSNKVTEKGKDVELRCDPISGHTALYWYRQSLGQGLEFLIYFQGNSAPDKSGLPSDRFSAERTGGSVSTLTIQRTQQEDSAVYLCASSLAGRTGGIADTQYFGPGTRLTVL.

The V gene is TRBV7-9, the J gene TRBJ1-4, with 7 bases that match TRBD1. The CDR3 is 14 amino acids. CDR1 SEHNR and CDR2 FQNEAQ come from the germline V gene (reference sequence). V was pared by 5 bases and J by 8 bases, with 8 bases of the junction left unmatched. CDR3 residues: CASSLGQEDEKLFF. CDR3 in DNA: TGTGCCAGCAGCCTCGGACAGGAGGACGAAAAACTGTTTTTT. Full variable domain (rest looked up from reference TRBV7-9 and TRBJ1-4): DTGVSQNPRHKITKRGQNVTFRCDPISEHNRLYWYRQTLGQGPEFLTYFQNEAQLEKSRLLSDRFSAERPKGSFSTLEIQRTEQGDSAMYLCASSLGQEDEKLFFGSGTQLSVL.

This clone appeared a single time. The chain joins TRBV7-2 to TRBJ2-1, with 9 positions matching TRBD2. V lost 1 base, J lost 7 bases, and 8 bases stayed unmatched. The CDR3 spans 16 residues. CDR1 SGHTA and CDR2 FQGNSA come from the germline V gene. The CDR3 region is CASSLVSGRNRNEQFF. The CDR3 DNA follows: TGTGCCAGCAGCTTAGTCAGCGGGAGGAATAGGAATGAGCAGTTCTTC.

The chain has TRBV4-2 and TRBJ2-1, with D tentatively TRBD2 (7 bases). Germline V CDR1 and CDR2: LGHNA, YNFKEQ. With 1 base removed from V and 5 bases from J, the gap between germline ends came to 15 bases. The CDR3 contains 16 residues. Here the CDR3 DNA reads TGTGCCAGCAGCCAAGGGCGGGGGCCGTGGGACAATGAGCAGTTCTTC. It encodes CASSQGRGPWDNEQFF.

The genes are TRBV7-2 and TRBJ1-2; D is unresolved. This CDR3 is 13 amino acids long. Germline V gene data show CDR1 as SGHTA and CDR2 as FQGNSA. Trimming pared 3 bases from V and 3 bases from J, leaving 8 bases between. The CDR3 here is CASSFREDYGYTF. The CDR3, as DNA: TGTGCCAGCAGCTTTCGGGAGGACTATGGCTACACCTTC.

The V gene is TRBV9, the J gene TRBJ2-7, with 7 bases lining up with TRBD1. Unmatched junction bases numbered 6, after V lost 3 bases and J lost 3 bases. Germline V gene data show CDR1 as SGDLS and CDR2 as YYNGEE. The CDR3 length is 14 residues. The DNA for the CDR3 is TGTGCCAGCAGCGGAGGGGGACAGAACTACGAGCAGTACTTC. This codes for CASSGGGQNYEQYF. The full variable domain, its missing parts supplied by reference TRBV9 and TRBJ2-7, is DSGVTQTPKHLITATGQRVTLRCSPRSGDLSVYWYQQSLDQGLQFLIQYYNGEERAKGNILERFSAQQFPDLHSELNLSSLELGDSALYFCASSGGGQNYEQYFGPGTRLTVT.

The rearrangement uses TRBV19 and TRBJ2-4; perhaps TRBD2 as D (6 bases). This CDR3 region has 14 residues. Between the trimmed V and J ends, which lost 7 bases and 8 bases, there was a span of 18 bases. CDR1 is LNHDA, CDR2 SQIVND, per germline (reference sequence). CDR3 residues: CASTTTGVGHIQYF. The CDR3 DNA sequence: TGTGCCAGTACTACTACGGGGGTCGGGCACATTCAGTACTTC.

This sequence joins TRBV6-5 and TRBJ1-2; D possibly corresponds to TRBD1 (5 bases). V dropped 2 bases and J dropped 8 bases, with 12 bases sitting between them. The CDR3 is 13 amino acids. Germline V gene sequence: CDR1 MNHEY, CDR2 SVGAGI. The CDR3 coding sequence is TGTGCCAGCAGTTACCTCGGAGACAGAGGCTACACCTTC. The encoded protein is CASSYLGDRGYTF.

V is TRBV7-9 and J is TRBJ1-2; 7 positions agree with TRBD1. Looked up from germline, CDR1 is SEHNR and CDR2 is FQNEAQ (reference sequence). The CDR3 extends over 14 amino acids. V shed 5 bases and J 8 bases; nucleotides not matched to a gene: 11. CDR3 nucleotide sequence: TGTGCCAGCAGCAGACAGGGTCGGAATACGGGCTACACCTTC. As protein: CASSRQGRNTGYTF.

In its sample, this clone was seen once. The chain carries TRBV19 and TRBJ1-6; TRBD1 might be the D (5 bases). CDR1 is LNHDA, CDR2 SQIVND, per germline (reference sequence). The V and J ends lost 7 bases and 5 bases respectively, with 12 bases between them. This CDR3 has 14 amino acids. The CDR3 is CASTGGNHNSPLHF. CDR3 sequence (DNA): TGTGCCAGTACGGGGGGTAACCATAATTCACCCCTCCACTTT.

The rearrangement links TRBV15 to TRBJ2-7, with TRBD1 matching over 8 bases. The CDR3 contains 15 residues. Germline lookup yields CDR1 LNHNV and CDR2 YYDKDF (reference sequence). V shed 2 bases and J 3 bases; nucleotides not matched to a gene: 6. CDR3: CATSRPGTGSYEQYF. For the CDR3, the DNA is TGTGCCACCAGCAGACCCGGGACAGGTAGCTACGAGCAGTACTTC.

The chain couples TRBV7-9 to TRBJ2-7; a weak D match, TRBD1 (6 bases). Trimming removed 3 bases at V and 2 bases at J, with 11 bases between. This CDR3 is built from 14 residues. Germline V gene lookup returns CDR1 SEHNR and CDR2 FQNEAQ (reference sequence). The DNA for the CDR3 is TGTGCCAGCAGCTTTGGGGGCCAGGCCTACGAGCAGTACTTC. Amino acid sequence: CASSFGGQAYEQYF.

This clone appeared a few times. This sequence joins TRBV28 and TRBJ1-4; TRBD1 might be the D (5 bases). The CDR3 length is 15 residues. Germline loops: CDR1 MDHEN, CDR2 SYDVKM. The V gene lost 5 bases and the J gene lost 6 bases, with 16 bases spanning the gap. The CDR3 coding sequence is TGTGCCAGCAGTCCCCTGTGGCAAGGGGATGAAAAACTGTTTTTT. This sequence encodes CASSPLWQGDEKLFF.

This clone was recorded many times. The genes are TRBV18 and TRBJ2-1; 8 bases fit TRBD1. V lost 4 bases, J lost 10 bases, and 3 bases stayed unmatched. This CDR3 has 12 amino acids. Germline V lookup: CDR1 KGHSH, CDR2 LQKENI. CDR3 residues: CASSRQGREQFF. The CDR3 nucleotides read TGTGCCAGCTCACGACAGGGGAGAGAGCAGTTCTTC.

V is TRBV18 and J is TRBJ2-7; TRBD2 matches 11 bases. The J segment lost 3 bases and the V segment lost 3 bases, leaving 7 bases of the junction unmatched. The germline CDR1 and CDR2 sequences are KGHSH and LQKENI. The CDR3 covers 16 residues. This chain's CDR3 is CASSPSSGRMVYEQYF. CDR3 bases: TGTGCCAGCTCACCGTCTAGCGGGAGGATGGTCTACGAGCAGTACTTC.